This T cell receptor (beta chain) is drawn from a study of blood T cell repertoires in COVID-19 (dated by TCRdb to the early 2020s). For the wider study: Collaborator samples came from the United States, Italy and Spain and covered acute and convalescent phases of COVID-19. The material from the prospective study consisted of cDNA or gDNA derived from T cells, B-cell-depleted T cells, or PBMCs. The dataset comprised deeply sampled blood TCRbeta repertoires from subjects exposed to, actively infected with, or recovered from COVID-19. The repertoires were released in a freely available public database meant as a resource for research on the immune response to SARS-CoV-2. Samples came from the ongoing ImmuneRACE study (first 160 participants) plus 1,254 subjects from 6 global collaborators. The sample metadata nearly always contained a de-identified subject ID, COVID-19 status, age in years and sex. Where HLA class I and class II types were available, the types were taken from metadata supplied by the sample provider, not from assay-based typing. Beyond this particular receptor, the publication reports: Clinical and demographic metadata were provided uncurated, with the amount varying by source and participant.

TCRbeta CDR3 regions were amplified from genomic DNA using the immunoSEQ Assay, a bias-controlled multiplex PCR. As for how the authors treated the data: The number of nucleated cells in each sample was estimated by amplification of reference gene primers within the assay. Sequence reads were collapsed and filtered to measure the absolute abundance of every unique TCRbeta CDR3 rearrangement. For each sample, productive Simpson clonality was calculated as the square root of Simpson's diversity index over productive rearrangements. Drawn from immuneACCESS, this table holds only the in-frame rearrangements with V and J called that TCRdb kept. Clones are partly lost; checked studies trace under half to an unresolved V gene and leave the rest unexplained. V and J calls and clone size come straight from that table; D and trimming were deduced from the DNA. The table for this sample lists 53,000 or so clones; 90% of them were counted only once. 2.5% to 3.5% of the sample is taken by the ten largest.

As to this clone: Its antigen specificity is not known. One base away there is no much larger clone; base qualities are not given.

The germline V gene provides CDR1 SGHNT and CDR2 YENEEA. Reading from cysteine to phenylalanine, the CDR3 counts 16 amino acids. Left in the record is the CDR3 DNA by itself, 48 bases read in frame from the first base. The germline V and J ends show losses of 4 bases and 3 bases respectively, and no gene match explains 2 bases of the junction. Collaborating institutions collected whole blood in K2EDTA tubes following their own protocols. Collaborator samples were shipped for TCRbeta analysis as frozen whole blood, isolated PBMCs, or DNA extracted from either sample type. The sequence links TRBV11-3 to TRBJ2-2, with 13 junctional bases fitting TRBD2. The sample taken for sequencing was peripheral blood. The sequence derives from a human donor in a cohort sampled during active COVID-19. The bases are TGTGCCAGCAGCTCCGGGACTAGCGGGGACACCGGGGAGCTGTTTTTT. The resulting protein is CASSSGTSGDTGELFF.